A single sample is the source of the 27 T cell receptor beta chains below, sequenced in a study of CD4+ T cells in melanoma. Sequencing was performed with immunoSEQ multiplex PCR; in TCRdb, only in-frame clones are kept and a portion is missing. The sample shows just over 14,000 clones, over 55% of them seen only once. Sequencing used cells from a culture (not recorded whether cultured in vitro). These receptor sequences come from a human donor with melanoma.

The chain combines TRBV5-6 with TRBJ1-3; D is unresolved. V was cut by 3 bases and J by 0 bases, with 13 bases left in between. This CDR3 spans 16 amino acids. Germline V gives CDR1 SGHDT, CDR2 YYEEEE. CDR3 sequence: CASSWAGRSSGNTIYF. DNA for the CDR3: TGTGCCAGCAGCTGGGCGGGCCGCAGCTCTGGAAACACCATATATTTT.

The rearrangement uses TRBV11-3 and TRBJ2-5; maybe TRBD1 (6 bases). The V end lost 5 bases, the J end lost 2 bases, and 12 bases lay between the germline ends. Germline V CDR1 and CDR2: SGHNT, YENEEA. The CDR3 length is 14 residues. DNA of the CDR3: TGTGCCAGCAGCCGGGCAGGGGATCAAGAGACCCAGTACTTC. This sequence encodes CASSRAGDQETQYF.

CDR3 nucleotide sequence: TGTGCCAGCAGTTACAGCCAGGGGTACACTGAAGCTTTCTTT. Residues: CASSYSQGYTEAFF. This sequence joins TRBV6-6 and TRBJ1-1; maybe TRBD1 (6 bases). V was pared by 2 bases and J by 3 bases, with 10 bases between. The CDR3 contains 14 residues. Germline V gives CDR1 MNHNY, CDR2 SVGAGI (reference sequence).

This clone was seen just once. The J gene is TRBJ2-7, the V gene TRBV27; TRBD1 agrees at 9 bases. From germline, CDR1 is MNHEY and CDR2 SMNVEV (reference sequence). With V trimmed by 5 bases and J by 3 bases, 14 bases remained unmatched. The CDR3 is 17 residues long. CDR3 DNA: TGTGCCAGCAGTCGCGGACAGGGGCTGCCGATCCTCTACGAGCAGTACTTC. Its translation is CASSRGQGLPILYEQYF.

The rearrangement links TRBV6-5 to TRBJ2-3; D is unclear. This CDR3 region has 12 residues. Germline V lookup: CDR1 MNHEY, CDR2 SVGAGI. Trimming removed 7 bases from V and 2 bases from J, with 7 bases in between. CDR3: CASMGNTDTQYF. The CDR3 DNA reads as TGTGCCAGCATGGGGAACACAGATACGCAGTATTTT.

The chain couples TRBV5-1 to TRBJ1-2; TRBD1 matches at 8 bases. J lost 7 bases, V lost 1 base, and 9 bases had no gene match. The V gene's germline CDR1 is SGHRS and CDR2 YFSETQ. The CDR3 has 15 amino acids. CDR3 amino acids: CASSLSGQGASGYTF. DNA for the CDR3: TGCGCCAGCAGCTTGTCAGGACAGGGTGCGAGTGGCTACACCTTC.

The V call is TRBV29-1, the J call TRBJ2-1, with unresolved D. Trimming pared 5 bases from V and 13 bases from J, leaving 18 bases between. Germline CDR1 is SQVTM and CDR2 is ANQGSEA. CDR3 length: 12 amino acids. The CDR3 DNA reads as TGCAGCGTTCCCATAATTGGCGGCCTCCAGTTCTTC. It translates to CSVPIIGGLQFF.

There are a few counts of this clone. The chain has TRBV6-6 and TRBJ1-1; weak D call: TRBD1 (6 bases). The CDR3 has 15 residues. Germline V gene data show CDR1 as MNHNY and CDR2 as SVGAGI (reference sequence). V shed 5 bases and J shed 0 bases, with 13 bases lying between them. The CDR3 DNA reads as TGTGCCAGCAGTGACCGGACAGAAATGAACACTGAAGCTTTCTTT. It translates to CASSDRTEMNTEAFF.

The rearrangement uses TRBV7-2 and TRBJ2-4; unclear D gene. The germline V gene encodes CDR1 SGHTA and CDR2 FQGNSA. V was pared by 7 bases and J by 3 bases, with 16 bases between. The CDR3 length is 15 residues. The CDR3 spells CASTGPVAGKNIQYF. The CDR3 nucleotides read TGTGCCAGCACCGGACCGGTGGCCGGCAAAAACATTCAGTACTTC.

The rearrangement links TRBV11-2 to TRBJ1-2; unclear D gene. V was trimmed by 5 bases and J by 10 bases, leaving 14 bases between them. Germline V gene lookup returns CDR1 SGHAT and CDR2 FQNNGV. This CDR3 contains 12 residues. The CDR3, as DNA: TGTGCCAGCAGCCGGCAGCTCGGGGACTACACCTTC. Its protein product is CASSRQLGDYTF.

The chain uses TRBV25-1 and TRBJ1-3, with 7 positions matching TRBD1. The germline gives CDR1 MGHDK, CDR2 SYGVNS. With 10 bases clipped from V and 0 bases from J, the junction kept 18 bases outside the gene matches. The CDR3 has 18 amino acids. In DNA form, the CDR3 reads TGTGCCACCCCCTTAAGGGACGAAGGGGGCTTCTCTGGAAACACCATATATTTT. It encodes CATPLRDEGGFSGNTIYF.

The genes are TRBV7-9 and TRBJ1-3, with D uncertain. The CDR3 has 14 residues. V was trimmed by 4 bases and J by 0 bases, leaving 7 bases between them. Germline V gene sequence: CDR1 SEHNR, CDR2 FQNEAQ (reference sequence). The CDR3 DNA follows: TGTGCCAGCAGCTCAACAGCCTCTGGAAACACCATATATTTT. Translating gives CASSSTASGNTIYF.

As DNA, the CDR3 is TGTGCCAGCAGCAGGACCGGGATTTGGGGGTACTTC. Encoded protein: CASSRTGIWGYF. The chain has TRBV5-8 and TRBJ2-4, with a possible D match to TRBD2 (5 bases). Germline-derived CDR1 and CDR2 are SGHTS and YDEGEE. V shed 4 bases and J shed 15 bases, with 17 bases lying between them. The length of the CDR3 is 12 residues.

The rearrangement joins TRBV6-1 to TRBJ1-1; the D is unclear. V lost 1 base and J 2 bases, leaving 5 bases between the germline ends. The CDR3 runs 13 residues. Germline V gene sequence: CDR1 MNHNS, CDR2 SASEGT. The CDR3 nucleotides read TGTGCCAGCAGTGAAGTAAGCAACACTGAAGCTTTCTTT. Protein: CASSEVSNTEAFF.

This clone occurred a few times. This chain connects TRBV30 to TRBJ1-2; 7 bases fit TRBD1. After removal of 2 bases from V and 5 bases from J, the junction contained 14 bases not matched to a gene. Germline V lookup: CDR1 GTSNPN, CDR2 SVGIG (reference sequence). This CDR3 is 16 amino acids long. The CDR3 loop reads CAWSLNAGTEGYGYTF. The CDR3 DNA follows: TGTGCCTGGAGTCTCAACGCCGGGACAGAGGGTTATGGCTACACCTTC.

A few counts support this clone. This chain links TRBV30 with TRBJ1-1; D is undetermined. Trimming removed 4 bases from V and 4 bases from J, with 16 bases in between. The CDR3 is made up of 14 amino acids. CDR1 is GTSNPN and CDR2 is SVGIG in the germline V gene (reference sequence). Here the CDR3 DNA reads TGTGCCTGGATTGCATGGCCAGCGGCCACTGAAGCTTTCTTT. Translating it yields CAWIAWPAATEAFF.

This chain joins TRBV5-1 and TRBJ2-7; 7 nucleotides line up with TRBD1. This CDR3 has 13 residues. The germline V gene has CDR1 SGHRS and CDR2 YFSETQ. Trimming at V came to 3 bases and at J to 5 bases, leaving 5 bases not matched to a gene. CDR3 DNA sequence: TGCGCCAGCAGCTGGGACAGTGTTGACGAGCAGTACTTC. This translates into CASSWDSVDEQYF.

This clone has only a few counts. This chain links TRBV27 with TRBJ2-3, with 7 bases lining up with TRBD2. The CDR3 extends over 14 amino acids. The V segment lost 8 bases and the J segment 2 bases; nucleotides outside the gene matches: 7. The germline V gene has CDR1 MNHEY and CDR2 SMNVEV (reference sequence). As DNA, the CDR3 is TGTGCCAGCTCATGGGGGGGACCCACAGATACGCAGTATTTT. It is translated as CASSWGGPTDTQYF.

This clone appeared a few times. This chain's CDR3 is CASSTDRVKVTEAFF. CDR3 coding DNA: TGTGCCAGCAGCACGGACAGGGTGAAGGTCACTGAAGCTTTCTTT. The rearrangement joins TRBV11-2 to TRBJ1-1; 8 nucleotides line up with TRBD1. From germline, CDR1 is SGHAT and CDR2 FQNNGV. The V and J ends lost 5 bases and 4 bases, in that order; junction bases with no gene match: 9. This CDR3 contains 15 residues.

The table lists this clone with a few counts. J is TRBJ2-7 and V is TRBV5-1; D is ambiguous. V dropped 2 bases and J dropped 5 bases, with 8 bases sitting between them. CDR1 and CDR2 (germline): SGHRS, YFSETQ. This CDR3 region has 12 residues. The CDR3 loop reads CASSFGGHEQYF. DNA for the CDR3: TGCGCCAGCAGCTTCGGCGGACACGAGCAGTACTTC.

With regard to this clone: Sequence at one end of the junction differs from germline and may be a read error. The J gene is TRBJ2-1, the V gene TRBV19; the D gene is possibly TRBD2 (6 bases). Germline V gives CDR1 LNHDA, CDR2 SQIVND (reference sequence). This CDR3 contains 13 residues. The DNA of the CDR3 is TGTGCCAGCATCCCCCACCTCGGGACTCGGCCTATCTTC. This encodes CASIPHLGTRPIF.

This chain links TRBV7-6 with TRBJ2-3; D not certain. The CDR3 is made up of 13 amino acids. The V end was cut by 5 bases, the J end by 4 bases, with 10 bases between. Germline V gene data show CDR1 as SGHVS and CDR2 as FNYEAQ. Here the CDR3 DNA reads TGTGCCAGCAGCCGCACTTCACCAGATACGCAGTATTTT. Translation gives CASSRTSPDTQYF.

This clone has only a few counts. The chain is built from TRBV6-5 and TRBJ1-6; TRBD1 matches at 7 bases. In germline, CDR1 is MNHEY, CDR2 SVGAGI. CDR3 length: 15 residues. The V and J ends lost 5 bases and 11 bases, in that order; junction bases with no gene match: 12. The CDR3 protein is CASSPLGQKSAPLHF. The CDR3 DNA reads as TGTGCCAGCAGTCCGCTGGGACAGAAGAGTGCACCCCTCCACTTT.

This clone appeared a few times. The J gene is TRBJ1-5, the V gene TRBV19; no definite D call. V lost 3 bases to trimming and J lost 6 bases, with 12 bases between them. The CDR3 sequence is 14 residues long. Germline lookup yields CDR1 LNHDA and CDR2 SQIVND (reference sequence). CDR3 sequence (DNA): TGTGCCAGTAGTATCGGAGGTTCCAGTCAGCCCCAGCATTTT. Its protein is CASSIGGSSQPQHF.

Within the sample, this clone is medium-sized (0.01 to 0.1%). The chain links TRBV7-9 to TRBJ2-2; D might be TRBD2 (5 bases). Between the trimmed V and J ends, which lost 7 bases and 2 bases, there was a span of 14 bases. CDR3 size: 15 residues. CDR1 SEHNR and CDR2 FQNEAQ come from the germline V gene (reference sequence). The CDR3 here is CASTHREGNTGELFF. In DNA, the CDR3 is TGTGCCAGCACCCACCGAGAGGGAAACACCGGGGAGCTGTTTTTT. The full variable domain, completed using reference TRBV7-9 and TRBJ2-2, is DTGVSQNPRHKITKRGQNVTFRCDPISEHNRLYWYRQTLGQGPEFLTYFQNEAQLEKSRLLSDRFSAERPKGSFSTLEIQRTEQGDSAMYLCASTHREGNTGELFFGEGSRLTVL.

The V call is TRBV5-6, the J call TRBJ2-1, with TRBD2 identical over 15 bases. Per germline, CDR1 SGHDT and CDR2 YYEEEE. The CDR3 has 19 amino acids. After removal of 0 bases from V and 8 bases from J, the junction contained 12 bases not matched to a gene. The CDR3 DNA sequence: TGTGCCAGCAGCTTGGCCAAGGTCTGGACTAGCGGGGGGGCGGATGAGCAGTTCTTC. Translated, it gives CASSLAKVWTSGGADEQFF.

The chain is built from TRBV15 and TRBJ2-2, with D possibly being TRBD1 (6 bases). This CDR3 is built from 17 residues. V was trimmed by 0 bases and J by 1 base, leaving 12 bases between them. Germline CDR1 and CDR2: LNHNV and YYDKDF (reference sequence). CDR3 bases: TGTGCCACCAGCAGAGAGGGGACATTGGGGAACACCGGGGAGCTGTTTTTT. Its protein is CATSREGTLGNTGELFF.